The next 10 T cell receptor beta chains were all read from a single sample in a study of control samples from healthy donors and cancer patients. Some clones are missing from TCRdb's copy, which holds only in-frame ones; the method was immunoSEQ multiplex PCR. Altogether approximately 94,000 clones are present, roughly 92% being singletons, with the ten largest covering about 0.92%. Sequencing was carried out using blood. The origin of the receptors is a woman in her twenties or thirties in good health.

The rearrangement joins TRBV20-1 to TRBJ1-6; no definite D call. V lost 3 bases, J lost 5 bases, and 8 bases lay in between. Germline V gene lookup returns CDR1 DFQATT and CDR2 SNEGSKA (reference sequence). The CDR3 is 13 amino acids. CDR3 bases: TGCAGTGCTAGTGGCGGCAATAATTCACCCCTCCACTTT. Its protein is CSASGGNNSPLHF.

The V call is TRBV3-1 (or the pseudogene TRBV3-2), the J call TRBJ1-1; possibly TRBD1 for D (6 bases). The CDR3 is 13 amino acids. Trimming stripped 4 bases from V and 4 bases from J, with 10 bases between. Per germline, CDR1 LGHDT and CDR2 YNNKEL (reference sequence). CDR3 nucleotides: TGTGCCAGCAGCCGCCTAGGGGGCACTGAAGCTTTCTTT. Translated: CASSRLGGTEAFF.

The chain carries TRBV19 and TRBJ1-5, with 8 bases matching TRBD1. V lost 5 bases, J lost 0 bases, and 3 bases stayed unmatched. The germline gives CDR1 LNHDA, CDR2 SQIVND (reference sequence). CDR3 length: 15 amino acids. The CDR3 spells CASSFDRGSNQPQHF. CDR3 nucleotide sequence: TGTGCCAGTAGTTTCGACAGGGGTAGCAATCAGCCCCAGCATTTT.

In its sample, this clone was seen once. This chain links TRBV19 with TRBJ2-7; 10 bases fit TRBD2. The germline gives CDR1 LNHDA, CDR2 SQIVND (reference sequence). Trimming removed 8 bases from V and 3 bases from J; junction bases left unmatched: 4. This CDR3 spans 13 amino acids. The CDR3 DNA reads TGTGCCAGTGGGAGCGGGAGGGGCTACGAGCAGTACTTC. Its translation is CASGSGRGYEQYF.

This CDR3 reads CASSLGDRNYGYTF. As DNA, the CDR3 is TGCGCCAGCAGCTTGGGTGACAGAAACTATGGCTACACCTTC. V is TRBV5-1 and J is TRBJ1-2; tentatively, D is TRBD1 (5 bases). Germline CDR1 and CDR2: SGHRS and YFSETQ. The CDR3 has 14 residues. The V gene lost 0 bases and the J gene lost 2 bases, with 8 bases spanning the gap.

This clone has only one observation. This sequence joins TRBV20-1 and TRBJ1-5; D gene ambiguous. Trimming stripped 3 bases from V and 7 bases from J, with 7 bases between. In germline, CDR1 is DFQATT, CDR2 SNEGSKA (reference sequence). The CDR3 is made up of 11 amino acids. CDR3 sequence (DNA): TGCAGTGCTAGCCTTGGGCAGCCCCAGCATTTT. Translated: CSASLGQPQHF.

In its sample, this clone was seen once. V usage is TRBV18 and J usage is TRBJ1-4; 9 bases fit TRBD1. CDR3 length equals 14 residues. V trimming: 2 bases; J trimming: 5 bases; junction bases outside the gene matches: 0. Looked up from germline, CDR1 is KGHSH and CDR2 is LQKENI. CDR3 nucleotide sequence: TGTGCCAGCTCACCAGGACAGGGGAATGAAAAACTGTTTTTT. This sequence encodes CASSPGQGNEKLFF.

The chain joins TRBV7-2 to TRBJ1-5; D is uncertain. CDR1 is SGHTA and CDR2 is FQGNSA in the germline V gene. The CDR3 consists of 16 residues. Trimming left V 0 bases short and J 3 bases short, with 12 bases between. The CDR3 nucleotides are TGTGCCAGCAGCTTAGCGTATAGGGCTGACAATCAGCCCCAGCATTTT. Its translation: CASSLAYRADNQPQHF.

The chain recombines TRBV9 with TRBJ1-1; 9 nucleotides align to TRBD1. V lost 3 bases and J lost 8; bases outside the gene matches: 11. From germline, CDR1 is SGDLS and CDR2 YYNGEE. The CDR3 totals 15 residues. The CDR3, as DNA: TGTGCCAGCAGCGCTATACAGGGGGCAGGCTTAGAAGCTTTCTTT. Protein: CASSAIQGAGLEAFF. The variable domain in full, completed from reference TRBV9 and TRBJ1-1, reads DSGVTQTPKHLITATGQRVTLRCSPRSGDLSVYWYQQSLDQGLQFLIQYYNGEERAKGNILERFSAQQFPDLHSELNLSSLELGDSALYFCASSAIQGAGLEAFFGQGTRLTVV.

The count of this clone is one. This CDR3 reads CASSITAKNIQYF. Written as DNA, the CDR3 is TGTGCCAGCAGTATCACAGCCAAAAACATTCAGTACTTC. This chain uses TRBV27 with TRBJ2-4, with D uncertain. Germline CDR1 and CDR2: MNHEY and SMNVEV (reference sequence). This CDR3 has 13 amino acids. V was trimmed by 5 bases and J by 0 bases, leaving 5 bases between them.